Presented here are 2 T cell receptor beta chains from one specimen sequenced in a study of T cells in pancreatic ductal adenocarcinoma. The method was immunoSEQ multiplex PCR; TCRdb's version includes in-frame clones alone and lacks a portion of them. The sample contains roughly 100,000 clones, over 90% of which appear only once. Selected pancreatic ductal adenocarcinoma patients had undergone surgery without neoadjuvant therapy. The source material was PBMCs. Receptor source: a human donor with pancreatic ductal adenocarcinoma.

The V gene is TRBV25-1, the J gene TRBJ2-1; 7 bases are shared with TRBD2. The CDR3 has 13 residues. With V trimmed by 7 bases and J by 5 bases, 5 bases remained unmatched. Per germline, CDR1 MGHDK and CDR2 SYGVNS. CDR3 sequence reads: CASTTAGNNEQFF. The CDR3 DNA follows: TGTGCCAGCACTACAGCGGGGAACAATGAGCAGTTCTTC.

This clone showed up just once. The chain couples TRBV7-9 to TRBJ1-1; D is perhaps TRBD1 (5 bases). CDR1 and CDR2 from the germline V gene are SEHNR and FQNEAQ (reference sequence). There are 13 residues in the CDR3. V lost 5 bases to trimming and J lost 6 bases, with 13 bases between them. The CDR3 protein is CASSPQAPPEAFF. As DNA, the CDR3 is TGTGCCAGCAGCCCACAGGCGCCCCCTGAAGCTTTCTTT. The full variable domain, in which reference TRBV7-9 and TRBJ1-1 provide the parts outside the CDR3, is DTGVSQNPRHKITKRGQNVTFRCDPISEHNRLYWYRQTLGQGPEFLTYFQNEAQLEKSRLLSDRFSAERPKGSFSTLEIQRTEQGDSAMYLCASSPQAPPEAFFGQGTRLTVV.